This T cell receptor (beta chain) stems from a study of neurological immune-mediated disorders. Study outcomes and limitations: The level of TCR clonal expansion was highest in patients with HTLV-1-associated myelopathy and lowest in multiple sclerosis, where it fell below the level seen in healthy controls.

The germline V gene encodes CDR1 SGHAT and CDR2 FQNNGV. V lost 4 bases and J 6 bases, leaving 18 bases between the germline ends. CDR3 length: 15 residues. Every sequencing run generated in excess of 160 million TCR-beta sequences. These sequences covered 15-18 subjects. TCRdb re-called the 5' RACE reads with MiXCR, one entry per CDR3 protein. The table has approximately 31,000 distinct CDR3 sequences, over 4% seen once. In this sample, this clonotype turned up many times. Its antigen is as yet unknown. The chain employs TRBV11-2 and TRBJ1-2; a possible D gene is TRBD1 (6 bases). This receptor was identified in a man younger than 30 in good health. Sequencing input: PBMCs. The CDR3 here is CASSSLRGLSHGYTF. The CDR3 bases are TGTGCCAGCAGCTCCCTCCGGGGGCTATCCCATGGCTACACCTTC.